This entry lists 20 T cell receptor beta chains sequenced from one sample in a study of molecular identifiers for immune sequencing clone quantification. Via MiXCR, TCRdb re-called the PCR reads, giving one row per CDR3 protein. The sample yields 5,500 to 6,500 distinct CDR3 sequences, under 20% seen once. The sequenced sample was naive CD8+ T cells from blood, with Jurkat cell RNA spiked in. Subset indicated: FACS-sorted CD8+CD4-CCR7+CD45RA+ naive T cells. The source is a human donor in good health. Some libraries in this study had Jurkat cell RNA spiked in.

This clonotype is categorized as medium-sized. V and J are TRBV7-9 and TRBJ2-5, with D perhaps being TRBD1 or TRBD2 (5 bases each). The CDR3 runs 14 residues. V gave up 5 bases and J gave up 7 bases, with 17 bases separating them. Germline CDR1 reads SEHNR; CDR2 reads FQNEAQ (reference sequence). CDR3 DNA: TGTGCCAGCAGCAACCGGGACGCCCCAGGGACCCAGTACTTC. Translation gives CASSNRDAPGTQYF.

Relative to its sample, this clonotype is medium-sized. The chain has TRBV2 and TRBJ1-1; D not certain. Looked up from germline, CDR1 is SNHLY and CDR2 is FYNNEI. This CDR3 region has 13 residues. Trimming pared 10 bases from V and 0 bases from J, leaving 12 bases between. The CDR3 DNA reads as TGTGCCATCAAGGCCAGCATGAACACTGAAGCTTTCTTT. Its protein is CAIKASMNTEAFF. The variable domain in full, completed from reference TRBV2 and TRBJ1-1, reads EPEVTQTPSHQVTQMGQEVILRCVPISNHLYFYWYRQILGQKVEFLVSFYNNEISEKSEIFDDQFSVERPDGSNFTLKIRSTKLEDSAMYFCAIKASMNTEAFFGQGTRLTVV.

This clonotype qualifies as medium-sized. The chain couples TRBV29-1 to TRBJ2-3, with TRBD1 as a possible D gene (6 bases). CDR1 and CDR2 (germline): SQVTM, ANQGSEA. The CDR3 length is 17 residues. V dropped 4 bases and J dropped 0 bases, with 20 bases sitting between them. The CDR3 region has the DNA TGCAGCGTTGCCCCACGACCGGGACATCCTAGCACAGATACGCAGTATTTT. It codes for CSVAPRPGHPSTDTQYF.

The chain recombines TRBV5-6 with TRBJ2-5; D remains ambiguous. Germline V gene data show CDR1 as SGHDT and CDR2 as YYEEEE. V gave up 1 base and J gave up 0 bases, with 7 bases separating them. This CDR3 is 14 amino acids long. CDR3 in DNA: TGTGCCAGCAGCTTGACACAGTACCAAGAGACCCAGTACTTC. Translation gives CASSLTQYQETQYF.

As regards this clonotype: A junction end diverges from the germline sequence, so it may reflect a read error. V gene TRBV4-3 combines with J gene TRBJ1-4; weak D call: TRBD1 (6 bases). CDR3 length equals 16 residues. CDR1 and CDR2 (germline): LGHNA, YSLEER. The CDR3 loop reads CASSQDRGRGGGKLFF. In DNA form, the CDR3 reads TGCGCCAGCAGCCAAGATCGGGGCAGGGGCGGTGGAAAACTGTTCTTT.

This clonotype was observed at least ten times. The chain couples TRBV6-5 to TRBJ2-1, with 8 bases lining up with TRBD2. The trim removed 3 bases at V and 0 bases at J, leaving 4 bases unmatched. This CDR3 is built from 16 residues. Germline V CDR1 and CDR2: MNHEY, SVGAGI. CDR3 DNA sequence: TGTGCCAGCAGTTATACTCGGGGGGGCTCCTACAATGAGCAGTTCTTC. Amino acids: CASSYTRGGSYNEQFF.

By sample fraction, this clonotype is medium-sized. CDR3 coding DNA: TGTGCCACCAGTGAGGTGAATAGCAATCAGCCCCAGCATTTT. It encodes CATSEVNSNQPQHF. The chain is built from TRBV24-1 and TRBJ1-5; no clear D gene. Deletions cut 4 bases from V and 0 bases from J, with 6 bases between. The germline gives CDR1 KGHDR, CDR2 SFDVKD. This CDR3 spans 14 amino acids.

This clonotype is classed as medium-sized. CDR3 nucleotides: TGTGCCAGCAGCCTAAACCGGGACTTCCAACTTACGCAGTATTTT. Translation gives CASSLNRDFQLTQYF. The chain uses TRBV7-2 and TRBJ2-3, with D possibly being TRBD2 (6 bases). The CDR3 is made up of 15 amino acids. Between the trimmed V and J ends, which lost 5 bases and 8 bases, there was a span of 20 bases. Germline lookup yields CDR1 SGHTA and CDR2 FQGNSA.

A word on this clonotype: Possible read error: a much larger clone is one base away. The chain employs TRBV6-2 or TRBV6-3 and TRBJ2-2, with D hard to call. Trimming stripped 4 bases from V and 5 bases from J, with 8 bases between. This CDR3 comprises 13 residues. Germline loops: CDR1 MNHEY, CDR2 SVGEGT. The CDR3 sequence: CASSWTTTGELFF. CDR3 DNA: TGTGCCAGCAGTTGGACGACAACCGGGGAGCTGTTTTTT.

This clonotype counts as medium-sized. The rearrangement joins TRBV4-3 to TRBJ2-2; D possibly corresponds to TRBD2 (6 bases). V was cut by 0 bases and J by 4 bases, with 15 bases left in between. The CDR3 sequence is 17 residues long. The germline V gene encodes CDR1 LGHNA and CDR2 YSLEER. The CDR3 region is CASSQDSTGGGTGELFF. The CDR3 DNA reads as TGCGCCAGCAGCCAAGATTCAACTGGGGGAGGCACCGGGGAGCTGTTTTTT.

This clonotype qualifies as medium-sized. The chain uses TRBV30 and TRBJ1-5; D gene uncertain. This CDR3 spans 13 amino acids. The V end lost 2 bases, the J end lost 1 base, and 6 bases lay between the germline ends. In germline, CDR1 is GTSNPN, CDR2 SVGIG (reference sequence). The CDR3 spells CAWSSGSNQPQHF. For the CDR3, the DNA is TGTGCCTGGAGTTCAGGAAGCAATCAGCCCCAGCATTTT.

This clonotype occurred many times. The chain carries TRBV28 and TRBJ1-6, with unresolved D. Germline-derived CDR1 and CDR2 are MDHEN and SYDVKM. This CDR3 comprises 15 residues. Trimming removed 3 bases at V and 4 bases at J, with 10 bases between. The CDR3 DNA reads TGTGCCAGCAGTTTGAGCAGGCTTTATAATTCACCCCTCCACTTT. Protein product: CASSLSRLYNSPLHF.

V usage is TRBV27 and J usage is TRBJ2-5; 8 nucleotides agree with TRBD1. This CDR3 has 14 amino acids. Germline trimming cut 3 bases from V and 0 bases from J; bases unmatched to any gene: 0. CDR1 and CDR2 (germline): MNHEY, SMNVEV (reference sequence). The CDR3 DNA sequence: TGTGCCAGCAGTTTGGACAGGGACCAAGAGACCCAGTACTTC. It codes for CASSLDRDQETQYF.

This clonotype qualifies as medium-sized. The rearrangement joins TRBV30 to TRBJ2-2; no reliable D call. Germline-derived CDR1 and CDR2 are GTSNPN and SVGIG (reference sequence). This CDR3 region has 13 residues. V lost 0 bases and J lost 3, with 5 bases in between. CDR3 in amino acids: CAWSVVDTGELFF. DNA for the CDR3: TGTGCCTGGAGTGTAGTAGACACCGGGGAGCTGTTTTTT.

This clonotype is medium-sized (0.01 to 0.1%) by share. The rearrangement joins TRBV10-3 to TRBJ1-5; 7 bases are a match to TRBD1. The CDR3 consists of 14 residues. Trimming removed 5 bases from V and 3 bases from J; junction bases left unmatched: 4. Germline loops: CDR1 ENHRY, CDR2 SYGVKD. CDR3 DNA sequence: TGTGCCATCAGTCAGGGGGACCCCAATCAGCCCCAGCATTTT. This codes for CAISQGDPNQPQHF.

This clonotype is medium-sized (0.01 to 0.1%) in the sample. The DNA for the CDR3 is TGTGCCAGCAGCCAAGGGATTCAGGGGATGGAGCAGTACTTC. Protein sequence: CASSQGIQGMEQYF. The rearrangement links TRBV4-2 to TRBJ2-7, with D tentatively TRBD1 (6 bases). V shed 1 base and J shed 7 bases, with 14 bases lying between them. Germline values: CDR1 LGHNA, CDR2 YNFKEQ. The CDR3 extends over 14 amino acids.

This clonotype is labeled as medium-sized. The rearrangement links TRBV4-3 to TRBJ2-7, with D possibly matching TRBD1 (6 bases). The CDR3 runs to 16 residues. Trimming shortened V by 1 base and J by 7 bases, and 20 bases separated the two germline ends. Germline CDR1 reads LGHNA; CDR2 reads YSLEER. CDR3 residues: CASSQAPSWGQGEQYF. The CDR3 region has the DNA TGCGCCAGCAGCCAAGCTCCCAGCTGGGGGCAGGGGGAGCAGTACTTC.

A few counts support this clonotype. A much larger clone is a single base away; this may be a read error. The CDR3 sequence is CASSLGTGGNERYF. For the CDR3, the DNA is TGCGCCAGCAGCTTGGGAACGGGTGGCAACGAGCGGTACTTC. The J gene is TRBJ2-7, the V gene TRBV5-1, with unresolved D. Germline assignment: CDR1 SGHRS and CDR2 YFSETQ. The CDR3 is 14 residues long.

This clonotype is classed as medium-sized (0.01 to 0.1%). The V call is TRBV7-9, the J call TRBJ2-7, with TRBD2 matching over 10 bases. Germline loops: CDR1 SEHNR, CDR2 FQNEAQ (reference sequence). The CDR3 loop spans 15 amino acids. Trimming cost V 6 bases and J 2 bases; bases outside gene matches: 7. The DNA of the CDR3 is TGTGCCAGCAGTTTCGGACTAGCGGAGCCCTACGAGCAGTACTTC. Translation gives CASSFGLAEPYEQYF.

By proportion, this clonotype is medium-sized. As DNA, the CDR3 is TGTGCCAGCAGTTACGACGGACAGGGGTTCTCCTACGAGCAGTACTTC. This codes for CASSYDGQGFSYEQYF. The V and J genes are TRBV6-2 or TRBV6-3 and TRBJ2-7; 9 nucleotides line up with TRBD1. Per germline, CDR1 MNHEY and CDR2 SVGEGT. The trim removed 2 bases at V and 0 bases at J, leaving 5 bases unmatched. The CDR3 extends over 16 amino acids.